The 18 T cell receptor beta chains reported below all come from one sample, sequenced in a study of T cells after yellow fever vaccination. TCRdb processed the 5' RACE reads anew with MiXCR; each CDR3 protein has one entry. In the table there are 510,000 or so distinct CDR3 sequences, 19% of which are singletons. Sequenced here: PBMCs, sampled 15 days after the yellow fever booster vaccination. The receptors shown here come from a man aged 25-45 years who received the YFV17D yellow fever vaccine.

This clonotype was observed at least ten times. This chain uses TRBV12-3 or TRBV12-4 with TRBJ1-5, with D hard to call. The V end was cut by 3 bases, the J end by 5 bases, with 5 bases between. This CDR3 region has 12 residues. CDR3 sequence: CASSFSDQPQHF. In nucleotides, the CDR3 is TGTGCCAGCAGTTTTAGTGATCAGCCCCAGCATTTT.

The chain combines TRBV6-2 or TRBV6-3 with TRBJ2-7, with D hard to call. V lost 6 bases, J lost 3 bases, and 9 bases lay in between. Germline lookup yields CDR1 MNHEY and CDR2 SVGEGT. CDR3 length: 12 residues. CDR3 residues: CASRKDDYEQYF. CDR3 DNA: TGTGCCAGCAGGAAGGATGACTACGAGCAGTACTTC.

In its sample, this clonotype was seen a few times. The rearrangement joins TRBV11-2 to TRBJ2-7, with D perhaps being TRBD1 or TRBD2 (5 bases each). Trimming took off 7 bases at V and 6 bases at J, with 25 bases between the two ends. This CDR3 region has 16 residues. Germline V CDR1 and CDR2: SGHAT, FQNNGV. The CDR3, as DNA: TGTGCCAGCACCCCCGTTTTAGGGACCCGGTTAGGCGAGCAGTACTTC. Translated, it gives CASTPVLGTRLGEQYF.

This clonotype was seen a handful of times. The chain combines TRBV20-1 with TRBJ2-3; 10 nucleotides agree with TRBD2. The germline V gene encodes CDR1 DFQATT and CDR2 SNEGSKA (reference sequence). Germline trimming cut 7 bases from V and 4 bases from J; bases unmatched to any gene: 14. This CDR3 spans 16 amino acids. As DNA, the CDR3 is TGCAGTGTCCCCCCCCGGGGACTAGCGCGTGCAGATACGCAGTATTTT. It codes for CSVPPRGLARADTQYF.

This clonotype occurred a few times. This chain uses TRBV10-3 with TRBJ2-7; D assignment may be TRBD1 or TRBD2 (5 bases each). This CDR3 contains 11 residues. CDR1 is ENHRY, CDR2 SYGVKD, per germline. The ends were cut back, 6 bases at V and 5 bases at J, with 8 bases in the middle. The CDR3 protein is CAIRRGDEQYF. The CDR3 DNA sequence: TGTGCCATCAGGAGGGGCGACGAGCAGTACTTC.

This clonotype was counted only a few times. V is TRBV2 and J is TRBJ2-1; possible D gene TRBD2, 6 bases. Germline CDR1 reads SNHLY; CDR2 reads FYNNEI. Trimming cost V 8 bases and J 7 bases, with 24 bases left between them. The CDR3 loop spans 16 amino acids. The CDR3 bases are TGTGCCAGCCCTCGGGGCACTAGCTTCCTTAGGAATGAGCAGTTCTTC. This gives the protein CASPRGTSFLRNEQFF. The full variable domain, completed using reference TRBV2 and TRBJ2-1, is EPEVTQTPSHQVTQMGQEVILRCVPISNHLYFYWYRQILGQKVEFLVSFYNNEISEKSEIFDDQFSVERPDGSNFTLKIRSTKLEDSAMYFCASPRGTSFLRNEQFFGPGTRLTVL.

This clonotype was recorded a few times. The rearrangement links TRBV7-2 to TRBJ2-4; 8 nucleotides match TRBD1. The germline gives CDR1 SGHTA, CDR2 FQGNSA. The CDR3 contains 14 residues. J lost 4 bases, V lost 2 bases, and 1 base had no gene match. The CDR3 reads CASSLRQGKNIQYF. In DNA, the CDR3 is TGTGCCAGCAGCTTAAGACAGGGGAAAAACATTCAGTACTTC.

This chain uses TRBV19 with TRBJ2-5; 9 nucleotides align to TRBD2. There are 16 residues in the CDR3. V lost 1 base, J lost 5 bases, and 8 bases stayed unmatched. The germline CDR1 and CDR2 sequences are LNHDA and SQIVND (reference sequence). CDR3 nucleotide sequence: TGTGCCAGTAGTATAGGTAGTAGCGGGAGTTCGGAGACCCAGTACTTC. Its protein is CASSIGSSGSSETQYF.

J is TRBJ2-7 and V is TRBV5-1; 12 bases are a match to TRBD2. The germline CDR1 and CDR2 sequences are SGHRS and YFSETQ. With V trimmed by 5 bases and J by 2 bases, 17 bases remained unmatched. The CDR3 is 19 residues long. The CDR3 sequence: CASSYGLAGNLRPTYEQYF. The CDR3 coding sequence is TGCGCCAGCAGTTACGGACTAGCGGGAAACCTACGCCCTACCTACGAGCAGTACTTC. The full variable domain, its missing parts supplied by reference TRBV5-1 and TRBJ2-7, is KAGVTQTPRYLIKTRGQQVTLSCSPISGHRSVSWYQQTPGQGLQFLFEYFSETQRNKGNFPGRFSGRQFSNSRSEMNVSTLELGDSALYLCASSYGLAGNLRPTYEQYFGPGTRLTVT.

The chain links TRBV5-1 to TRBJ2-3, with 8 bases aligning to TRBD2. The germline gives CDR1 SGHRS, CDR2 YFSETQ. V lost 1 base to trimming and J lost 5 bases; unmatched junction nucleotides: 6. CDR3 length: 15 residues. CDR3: CASSLSRAGEDTQYF. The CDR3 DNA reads TGCGCCAGCAGCTTGAGTCGAGCGGGAGAAGATACGCAGTATTTT.

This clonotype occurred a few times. CDR3: CATSDATGSNTEAFF. CDR3 DNA sequence: TGTGCCACCAGTGACGCCACAGGTTCCAACACTGAAGCTTTCTTT. V and J are TRBV24-1 and TRBJ1-1, with a tentative D call TRBD1 (5 bases). CDR3 size: 15 residues. CDR1 is KGHDR and CDR2 is SFDVKD in the germline V gene. V lost 4 bases and J 2 bases, leaving 13 bases between the germline ends.

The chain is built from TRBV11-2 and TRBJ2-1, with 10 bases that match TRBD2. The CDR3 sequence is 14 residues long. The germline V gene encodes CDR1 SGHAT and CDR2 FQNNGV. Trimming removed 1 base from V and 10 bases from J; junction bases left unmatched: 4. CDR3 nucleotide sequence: TGTGCCAGCAGCTTAGGCCTAGCGGGAGCGGAGCAGTTCTTC. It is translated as CASSLGLAGAEQFF.

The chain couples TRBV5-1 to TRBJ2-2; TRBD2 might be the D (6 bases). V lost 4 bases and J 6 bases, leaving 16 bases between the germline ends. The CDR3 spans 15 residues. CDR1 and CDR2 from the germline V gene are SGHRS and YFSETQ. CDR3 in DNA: TGCGCCAGCAGCGGGGGAGGAGGAGGAGCCGGGGAGCTGTTTTTT. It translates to CASSGGGGGAGELFF. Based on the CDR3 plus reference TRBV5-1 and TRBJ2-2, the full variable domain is KAGVTQTPRYLIKTRGQQVTLSCSPISGHRSVSWYQQTPGQGLQFLFEYFSETQRNKGNFPGRFSGRQFSNSRSEMNVSTLELGDSALYLCASSGGGGGAGELFFGEGSRLTVL.

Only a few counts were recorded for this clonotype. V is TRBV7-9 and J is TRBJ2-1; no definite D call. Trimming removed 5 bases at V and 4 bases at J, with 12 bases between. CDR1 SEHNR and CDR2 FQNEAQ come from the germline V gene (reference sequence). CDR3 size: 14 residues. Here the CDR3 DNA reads TGTGCCAGCAGCCTAAGATCGGATTACAATGAGCAGTTCTTC. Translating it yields CASSLRSDYNEQFF.

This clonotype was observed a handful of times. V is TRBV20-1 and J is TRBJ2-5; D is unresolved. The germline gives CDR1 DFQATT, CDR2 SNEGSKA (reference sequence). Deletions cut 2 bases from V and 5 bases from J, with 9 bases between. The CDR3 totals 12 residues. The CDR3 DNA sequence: TGCAGTGCTAGAAATATGCGGGAGACCCAGTACTTC. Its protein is CSARNMRETQYF.

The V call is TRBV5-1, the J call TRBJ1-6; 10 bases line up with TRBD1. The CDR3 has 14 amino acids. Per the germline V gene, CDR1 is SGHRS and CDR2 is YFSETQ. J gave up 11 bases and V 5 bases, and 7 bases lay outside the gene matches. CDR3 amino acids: CASSLTGGTTPLHF. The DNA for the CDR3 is TGCGCCAGCAGTCTGACAGGGGGCACGACACCCCTCCACTTT.

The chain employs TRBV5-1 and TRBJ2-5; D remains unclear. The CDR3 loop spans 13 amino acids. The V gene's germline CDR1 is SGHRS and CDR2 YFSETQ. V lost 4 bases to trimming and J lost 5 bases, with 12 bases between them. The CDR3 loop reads CASSQLQRETQYF. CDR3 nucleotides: TGCGCCAGCAGCCAGTTACAGAGGGAGACCCAGTACTTC.

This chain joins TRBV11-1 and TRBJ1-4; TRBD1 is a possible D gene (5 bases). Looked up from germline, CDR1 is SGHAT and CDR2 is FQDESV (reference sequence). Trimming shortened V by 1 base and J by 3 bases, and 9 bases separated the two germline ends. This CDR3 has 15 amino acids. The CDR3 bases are TGTGCCAGCAGCTTAGGGGGCGCCCCTAATGAAAAACTGTTTTTT. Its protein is CASSLGGAPNEKLFF.